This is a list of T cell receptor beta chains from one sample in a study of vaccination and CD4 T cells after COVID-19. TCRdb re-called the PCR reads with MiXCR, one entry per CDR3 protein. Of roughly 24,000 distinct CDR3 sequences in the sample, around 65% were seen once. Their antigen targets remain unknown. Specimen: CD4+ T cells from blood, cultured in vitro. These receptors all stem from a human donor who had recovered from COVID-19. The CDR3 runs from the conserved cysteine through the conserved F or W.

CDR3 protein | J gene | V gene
CASSLDPGLETYF | TRBJ2-4 | TRBV7-2
CASGQGVAMAEAFF | TRBJ1-1 | TRBV28
CSASMTGRDGEQYF | TRBJ2-7 | TRBV20-1
CASTAASNQPQHF | TRBJ1-5 | TRBV6-1
CASSDSPGFSYNDQFF | TRBJ2-1 | TRBV6-4
CASSFGDRGFGGYTF | TRBJ1-2 | TRBV7-2
CASSPGPHNSPLHF | TRBJ1-6 | TRBV5-8
CASSPSGKETQYF | TRBJ2-5 | TRBV7-7
CASSISPSVVPEAFF | TRBJ1-1 | TRBV19
CASSESGTANQETQYF | TRBJ2-5 | TRBV10-1
CATSRERGPSRLANKNIQYF | TRBJ2-4 | TRBV15
CASRPIGLAGGETQYF | TRBJ2-5 | TRBV6-2/TRBV6-3
CASSSPGLAGAETQYF | TRBJ2-5 | TRBV7-9
CRAQGVRITNYGYTF | TRBJ1-2 | TRBV20-1
CASSLALGEQYF | TRBJ2-7 | TRBV7-2
CASSLVGSTTEAFF | TRBJ1-1 | TRBV7-3
CASRPGQGLGQETQYF | TRBJ2-5 | TRBV6-1
CASKVGGIGNTEAFF | TRBJ1-1 | TRBV2
CSARVGQSNTGELFF | TRBJ2-2 | TRBV20-1
CATRSASSTGEQYF | TRBJ2-7 | TRBV24-1
CSARDPTSGGSGQYF | TRBJ2-5 | TRBV20-1
CASSLARQGSNQPQHF | TRBJ1-5 | TRBV7-9
CASRGADRAPFRNYGYTF | TRBJ1-2 | TRBV5-4
CASSFGGSAGNTIYF | TRBJ1-3 | TRBV28
CASRGKAYEQYF | TRBJ2-7 | TRBV6-1
CASSPIPGRGYNEQFF | TRBJ2-1 | TRBV7-9
CASSLVGVYEQYF | TRBJ2-7 | TRBV6-2/TRBV6-3
CASSYGPYGYTF | TRBJ1-2 | TRBV6-2/TRBV6-3
CASSYFVTSGSYEQYF | TRBJ2-7 | TRBV6-5
CASRGGGINSPLHF | TRBJ1-6 | TRBV28
CASSNGHHTEAFF | TRBJ1-1 | TRBV6-2/TRBV6-3
CASGLTAYTEAFF | TRBJ1-1 | TRBV12-5
CASTRGNTEAFF | TRBJ1-1 | TRBV6-1
CATSEGTGGLWSNQPQHF | TRBJ1-5 | TRBV24-1
CASSQVRGGLAGGLRTDTQYF | TRBJ2-3 | TRBV4-3
CASSPKGTASNSPLHF | TRBJ1-6 | TRBV27
CASSTTGAANQPQHF | TRBJ1-5 | TRBV11-2
CASSLKIALGQGSPLHF | TRBJ1-6 | TRBV11-2
CSARDGGSQFF | TRBJ2-1 | TRBV20-1
CSATYLMNNEQFF | TRBJ2-1 | TRBV20-1
CASSSSSPGTDTQYF | TRBJ2-3 | TRBV6-2/TRBV6-3
CASSLGLARETQYF | TRBJ2-5 | TRBV7-2
CSAPAANYGYTF | TRBJ1-2 | TRBV20-1
CSARDGTSGYNEQFF | TRBJ2-1 | TRBV20-1
CASRRQVPGELFF | TRBJ2-2 | TRBV28
CSARRGTGELFF | TRBJ2-2 | TRBV20-1
CSASLQGTYGYTF | TRBJ1-2 | TRBV20-1
CASTVSVAGNTEAFF | TRBJ1-1 | TRBV7-2
CASSYDVPGLARQFF | TRBJ2-1 | TRBV6-5
CASSPTPRPNQPQHF | TRBJ1-5 | TRBV7-2
CASSRGGGDNEQFF | TRBJ2-1 | TRBV10-1